Listed here is a single TCR beta chain. Generated by immunoSEQ multiplex PCR, the TCRdb table keeps only in-frame clones and is missing some. Of 200,000 to 250,000 clones in the sample, roughly 85% were seen once. This CDR3 has 16 amino acids. Trimming removed 1 base at V and 0 bases at J, with 13 bases between. The germline CDR1 and CDR2 sequences are MGHRA and YSYEKL. This sample was included in a study of blood T cell repertoires in COVID-19. This TCR derives from a man aged 35-49 years who had recovered from COVID-19. The V and J genes are TRBV4-1 and TRBJ2-7; tentatively, D is TRBD1 (5 bases). The specimen was PBMCs or T cells enriched from blood (not recorded which). CDR3 residues: CASSQVLGAPSYEQYF. The CDR3 DNA reads as TGCGCCAGCAGCCAAGTATTAGGGGCCCCCTCCTACGAGCAGTACTTC.